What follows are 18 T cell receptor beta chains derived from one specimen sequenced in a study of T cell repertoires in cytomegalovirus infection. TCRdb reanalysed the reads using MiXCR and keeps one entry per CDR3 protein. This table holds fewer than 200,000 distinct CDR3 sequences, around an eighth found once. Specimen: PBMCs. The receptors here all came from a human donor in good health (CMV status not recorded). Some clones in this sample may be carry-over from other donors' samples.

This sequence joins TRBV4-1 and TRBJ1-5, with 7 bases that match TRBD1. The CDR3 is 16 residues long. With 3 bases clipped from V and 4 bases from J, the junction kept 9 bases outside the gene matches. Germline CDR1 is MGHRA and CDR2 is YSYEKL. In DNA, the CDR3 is TGCGCCAGCAGCCATGGAACACAGGGGCGAAATCAGCCCCAGCATTTT. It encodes CASSHGTQGRNQPQHF.

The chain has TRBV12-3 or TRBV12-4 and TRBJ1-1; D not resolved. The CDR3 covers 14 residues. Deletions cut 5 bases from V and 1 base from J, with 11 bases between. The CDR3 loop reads CASSQRAPNTEAFF. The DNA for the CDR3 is TGTGCCAGCAGTCAGCGGGCCCCGAACACTGAAGCTTTCTTT.

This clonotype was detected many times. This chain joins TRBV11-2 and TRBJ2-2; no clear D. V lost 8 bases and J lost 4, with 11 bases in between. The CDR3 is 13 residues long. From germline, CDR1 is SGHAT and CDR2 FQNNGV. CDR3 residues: CASPHALTGELFF. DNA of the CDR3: TGTGCCAGCCCCCATGCTCTCACCGGGGAGCTGTTTTTT.

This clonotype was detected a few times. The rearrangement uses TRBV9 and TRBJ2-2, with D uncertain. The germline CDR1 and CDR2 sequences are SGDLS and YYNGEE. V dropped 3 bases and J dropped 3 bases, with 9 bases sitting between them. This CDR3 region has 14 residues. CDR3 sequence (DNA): TGTGCCAGCAGCGGGACGTTCTACACCGGGGAGCTGTTTTTT. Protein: CASSGTFYTGELFF.

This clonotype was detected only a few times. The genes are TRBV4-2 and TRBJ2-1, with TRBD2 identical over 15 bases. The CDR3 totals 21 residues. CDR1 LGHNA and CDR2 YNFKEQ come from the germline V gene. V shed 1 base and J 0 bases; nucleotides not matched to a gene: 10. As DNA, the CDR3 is TGTGCCAGCAGCCAAGGACCGGGACTAGCGGGAGGTATTAGCTCCTACAATGAGCAGTTCTTC. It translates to CASSQGPGLAGGISSYNEQFF.

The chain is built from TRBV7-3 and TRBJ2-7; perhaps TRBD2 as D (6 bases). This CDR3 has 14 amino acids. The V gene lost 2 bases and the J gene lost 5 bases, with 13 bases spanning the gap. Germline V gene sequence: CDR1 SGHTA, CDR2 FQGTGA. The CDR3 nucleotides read TGTGCCAGCAGCTTAGGAGGGATCGGCGACGAGCAGTACTTC. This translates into CASSLGGIGDEQYF.

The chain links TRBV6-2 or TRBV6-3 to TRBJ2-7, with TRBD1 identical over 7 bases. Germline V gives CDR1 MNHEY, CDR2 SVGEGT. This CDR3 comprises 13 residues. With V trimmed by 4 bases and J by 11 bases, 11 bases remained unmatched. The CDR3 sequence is CASSFPLGQDEYF. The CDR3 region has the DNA TGTGCCAGCAGTTTCCCCCTAGGACAGGACGAGTACTTC.

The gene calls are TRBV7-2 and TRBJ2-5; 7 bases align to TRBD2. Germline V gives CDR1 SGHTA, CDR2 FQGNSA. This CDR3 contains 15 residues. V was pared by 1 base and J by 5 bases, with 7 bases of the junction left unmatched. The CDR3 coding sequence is TGTGCCAGCAGCTTAGATGGCGGGAGCTGGGAGACCCAGTACTTC. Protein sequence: CASSLDGGSWETQYF. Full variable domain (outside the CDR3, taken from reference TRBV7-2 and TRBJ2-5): GAGVSQSPSNKVTEKGKDVELRCDPISGHTALYWYRQSLGQGLEFLIYFQGNSAPDKSGLPSDRFSAERTGGSVSTLTIQRTQQEDSAVYLCASSLDGGSWETQYFGPGTRLLVL.

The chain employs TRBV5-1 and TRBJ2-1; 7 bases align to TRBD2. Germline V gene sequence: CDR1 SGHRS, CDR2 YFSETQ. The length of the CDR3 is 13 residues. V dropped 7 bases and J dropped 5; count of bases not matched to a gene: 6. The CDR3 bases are TGCGCCAGCGGAGCGGGATCACACAATGAGCAGTTCTTC. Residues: CASGAGSHNEQFF. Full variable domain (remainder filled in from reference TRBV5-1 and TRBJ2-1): KAGVTQTPRYLIKTRGQQVTLSCSPISGHRSVSWYQQTPGQGLQFLFEYFSETQRNKGNFPGRFSGRQFSNSRSEMNVSTLELGDSALYLCASGAGSHNEQFFGPGTRLTVL.

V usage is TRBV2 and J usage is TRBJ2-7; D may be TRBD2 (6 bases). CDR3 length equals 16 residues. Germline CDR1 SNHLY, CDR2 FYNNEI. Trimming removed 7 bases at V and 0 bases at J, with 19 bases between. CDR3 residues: CASTSGERVLSYEQYF. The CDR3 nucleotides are TGTGCCAGCACCTCCGGGGAGCGGGTCCTCTCCTACGAGCAGTACTTC.

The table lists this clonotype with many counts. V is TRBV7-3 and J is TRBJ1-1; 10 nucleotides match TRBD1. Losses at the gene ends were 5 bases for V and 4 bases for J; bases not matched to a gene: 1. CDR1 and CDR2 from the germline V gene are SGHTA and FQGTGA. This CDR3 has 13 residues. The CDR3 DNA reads TGTGCCAGCAGCGACAGGGGGCTCACTGAAGCTTTCTTT. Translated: CASSDRGLTEAFF. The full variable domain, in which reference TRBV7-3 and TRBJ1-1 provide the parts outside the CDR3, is GAGVSQTPSNKVTEKGKYVELRCDPISGHTALYWYRQSLGQGPEFLIYFQGTGAADDSGLPNDRFFAVRPEGSVSTLKIQRTERGDSAVYLCASSDRGLTEAFFGQGTRLTVV.

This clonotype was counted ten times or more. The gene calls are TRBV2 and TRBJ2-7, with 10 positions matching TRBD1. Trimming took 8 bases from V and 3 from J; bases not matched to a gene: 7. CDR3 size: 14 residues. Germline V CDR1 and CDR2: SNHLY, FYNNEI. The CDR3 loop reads CASLGRTGGYEQYF. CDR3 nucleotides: TGTGCCAGCCTGGGGAGGACAGGGGGCTACGAGCAGTACTTC.

CDR3 amino acids: CASSLPGEVQPQHF. CDR3 nucleotides: TGTGCCAGCAGTCTCCCGGGGGAGGTCCAGCCCCAGCATTTT. The genes are TRBV6-1 and TRBJ1-5, with a possible D match to TRBD1 (5 bases). Trimming removed 5 bases from V and 7 bases from J, with 15 bases in between. Germline CDR1 is MNHNS and CDR2 is SASEGT. This CDR3 is 14 amino acids long.

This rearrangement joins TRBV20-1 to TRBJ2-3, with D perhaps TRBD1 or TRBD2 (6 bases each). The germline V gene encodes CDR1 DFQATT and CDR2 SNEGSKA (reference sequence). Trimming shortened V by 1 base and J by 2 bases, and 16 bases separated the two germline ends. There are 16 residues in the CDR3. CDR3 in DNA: TGCAGTGCTAGAGTGGCGGGGCAGGGACACACAGATACGCAGTATTTT. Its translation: CSARVAGQGHTDTQYF.

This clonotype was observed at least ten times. The CDR3 DNA is TGTGCCAGGGGAGAAGAGGCAAAACTGTTTTTT. This codes for CARGEEAKLFF. The V gene is TRBV7-4, the J gene TRBJ1-4, with D unresolved. The CDR3 extends over 11 amino acids. Germline values: CDR1 SGHVT, CDR2 SQSDAQ. V shed 9 bases and J shed 10 bases, with 12 bases lying between them.

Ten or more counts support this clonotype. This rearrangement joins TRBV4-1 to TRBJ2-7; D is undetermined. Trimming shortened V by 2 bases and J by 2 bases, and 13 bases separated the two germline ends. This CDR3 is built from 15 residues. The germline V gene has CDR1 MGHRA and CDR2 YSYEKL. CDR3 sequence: CASSQTLGRAYEQYF. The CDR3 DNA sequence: TGCGCCAGCAGCCAAACCCTGGGCCGGGCCTACGAGCAGTACTTC.

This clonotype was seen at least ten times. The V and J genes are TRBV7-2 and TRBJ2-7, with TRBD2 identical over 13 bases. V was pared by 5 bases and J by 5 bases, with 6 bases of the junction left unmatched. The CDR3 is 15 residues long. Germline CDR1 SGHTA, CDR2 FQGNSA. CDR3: CASSPWTSGRHEQYF. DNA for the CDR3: TGTGCCAGCAGCCCTTGGACTAGCGGGAGACACGAGCAGTACTTC.

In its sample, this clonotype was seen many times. The CDR3 is CASTKDRLNEQFF. The DNA for the CDR3 is TGTGCCAGCACCAAAGACCGACTTAATGAGCAGTTCTTC. J is TRBJ2-1 and V is TRBV7-2; no clear D. This CDR3 spans 13 amino acids. Trimming pared 7 bases from V and 7 bases from J, leaving 14 bases between. Germline-derived CDR1 and CDR2 are SGHTA and FQGNSA. The complete variable domain, with remaining parts taken from reference TRBV7-2 and TRBJ2-1, reads GAGVSQSPSNKVTEKGKDVELRCDPISGHTALYWYRQSLGQGLEFLIYFQGNSAPDKSGLPSDRFSAERTGGSVSTLTIQRTQQEDSAVYLCASTKDRLNEQFFGPGTRLTVL.